This T cell receptor (beta chain) was sequenced during a study of control samples from healthy donors and cancer patients. This table comes from immunoSEQ multiplex PCR, and its TCRdb copy is limited to in-frame clones, with some not included. The top ten clones hold roughly 1.7% of a sample with 120,000 or so clones, 85% to 95% of them seen once. The CDR3 runs to 18 residues. Trimming cost V 4 bases and J 2 bases; bases outside gene matches: 12. The V gene's germline CDR1 is LGHNA and CDR2 YNFKEQ. The clonotype was recovered from a man aged 50-60 years with head and neck cancer. Source material: PBMCs. The rearrangement joins TRBV4-2 to TRBJ2-5; 11 bases map to TRBD2. As DNA, the CDR3 is TGTGCCAGCAGCCCCTCGGGCCGGACTAGCGGGTGGCAAGAGACCCAGTACTTC. This codes for CASSPSGRTSGWQETQYF.